These T cell receptor beta chains were read from a single sample in a study of blood T cell repertoires in COVID-19. The table came from immunoSEQ multiplex PCR; TCRdb's copy has only in-frame clones and leaves some out. The table records approximately 300,000 clones, about 80% of them present only once. The material sequenced was peripheral blood. The receptors here all came from a person aged 70 to 85 with COVID-19, enrolled during active disease. Each CDR3 is given with its conserved first and last residue. The D gene is left open where the match is weak. Expanded clones get a size class; other rows say once, few or many, or leave the size out.

d_gene | abundance | j_gene | v_gene | CDR3aa | CDR3nt
NA | NA | TRBJ2-5 | TRBV7-8 | CASSTLAYKETQYF | TGTGCCAGCAGCACCTTAGCTTACAAAGAGACCCAGTACTTC
NA | NA | TRBJ1-5 | TRBV2 | CASSGRGQPQHF | TGTGCCAGCAGTGGGCGGGGTCAGCCCCAGCATTTT
NA | NA | TRBJ2-3 | TRBV20-1 | CSASLTPSTDTQYF | TGCAGTGCTAGTTTAACTCCTAGCACAGATACGCAGTATTTT
NA | few | TRBJ1-1 | TRBV19 | CATYSRLNTEAFF | TGTGCCACTTATTCAAGACTAAACACTGAAGCTTTCTTT
TRBD1 | NA | TRBJ2-3 | TRBV20-1 | CSASIGGFSTDTQYF | TGCAGTGCTAGTATAGGGGGCTTTAGCACAGATACGCAGTATTTT
TRBD2 | NA | TRBJ2-1 | TRBV3-1/TRBV3-2 | CASSQPGLAGNEQFF | TGTGCCAGCAGCCAGCCGGGACTAGCGGGGAATGAGCAGTTCTTC
TRBD1 | NA | TRBJ1-5 | TRBV19 | CASKRGDRGFNQPQHF | TGTGCCAGTAAACGAGGGGACAGGGGGTTTAATCAGCCCCAGCATTTT
NA | NA | TRBJ2-2 | TRBV7-3 | CASSQGQPTGELFF | TGTGCCAGCAGCCAAGGACAGCCTACCGGGGAGCTGTTTTTT
NA | NA | TRBJ2-3 | TRBV5-8 | CASSSETGFGTDTQYF | TGTGCCAGCAGCTCGGAGACAGGCTTTGGCACAGATACGCAGTATTTT
NA | once | TRBJ1-5 | TRBV6-5 | CASSYSRADNQPQHF | TGTGCCAGCAGTTACTCCAGGGCAGACAATCAGCCCCAGCATTTT
TRBD1 | NA | TRBJ2-1 | TRBV28 | CASSLQGVRVNEQFF | TGTGCCAGCAGTCTCCAGGGGGTAAGAGTCAATGAGCAGTTCTTC
TRBD1 | NA | TRBJ2-7 | TRBV5-5 | CASSWSGQGDYEQYF | TGTGCCAGCAGCTGGAGCGGACAGGGGGACTACGAGCAGTACTTC
TRBD2 | NA | TRBJ2-5 | TRBV7-9 | CASSKGTSGQETQYF | TGTGCCAGCAGCAAAGGGACTAGCGGACAAGAGACCCAGTACTTC